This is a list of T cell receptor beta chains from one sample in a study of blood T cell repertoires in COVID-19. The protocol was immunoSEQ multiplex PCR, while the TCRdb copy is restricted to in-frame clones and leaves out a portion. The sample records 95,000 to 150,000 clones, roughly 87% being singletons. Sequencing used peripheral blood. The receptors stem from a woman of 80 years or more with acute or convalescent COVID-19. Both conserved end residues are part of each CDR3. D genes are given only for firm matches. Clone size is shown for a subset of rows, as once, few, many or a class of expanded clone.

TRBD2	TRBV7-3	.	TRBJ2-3	CASSLTPPGGGSDTQYF	TGTGCCAGCAGCTTAACGCCTCCCGGGGGGGGGTCAGATACGCAGTATTTT
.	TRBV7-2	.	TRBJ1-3	CASSLDIPGSGNTIYF	TGTGCCAGCAGCTTAGATATTCCCGGCTCTGGAAACACCATATATTTT
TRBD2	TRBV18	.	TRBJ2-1	CASSPRTSGDSYNEQFF	TGTGCCAGCTCACCACGGACTAGCGGGGACTCCTACAATGAGCAGTTCTTC
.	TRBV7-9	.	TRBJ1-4	CASSYGATNEKLFF	TGTGCCAGCAGTTACGGAGCAACTAATGAAAAACTGTTTTTT
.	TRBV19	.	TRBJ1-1	CASRPPVRTEAFF	TGTGCCAGTCGACCTCCCGTGAGGACTGAAGCTTTCTTT
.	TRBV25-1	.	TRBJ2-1	CASSDPPRTLQFF	TGTGCCAGCAGTGACCCCCCGAGGACACTGCAATTCTTC
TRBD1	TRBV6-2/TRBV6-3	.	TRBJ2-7	CASSSGGRSYEQYF	TGTGCCAGCAGTTCAGGGGGCCGGTCCTACGAGCAGTACTTC
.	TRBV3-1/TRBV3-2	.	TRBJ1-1	CASSPPGGQYTEAFF	TGTGCCAGCAGCCCCCCGGGGGGGCAGTACACTGAAGCTTTCTTT
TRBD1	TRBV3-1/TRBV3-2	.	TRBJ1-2	CASSPSTGIPYGYTF	TGTGCCAGCAGCCCTTCGACAGGGATCCCCTATGGCTACACCTTC
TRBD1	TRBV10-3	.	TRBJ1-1	CAARQGERAEAFF	TGTGCCGCTCGACAGGGGGAGAGGGCTGAAGCTTTCTTT
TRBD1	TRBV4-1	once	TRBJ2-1	CASSQKDRGYYNEQFF	TGCGCCAGCAGCCAGAAAGACAGGGGGTACTACAATGAGCAGTTCTTC
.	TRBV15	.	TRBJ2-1	CATRLGLQSSYNEQFF	TGTGCCACCAGGTTGGGACTTCAAAGCTCCTACAATGAGCAGTTCTTC
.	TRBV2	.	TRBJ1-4	CASSESRKLFF	TGTGCCAGCAGTGAATCGAGGAAACTGTTTTTT
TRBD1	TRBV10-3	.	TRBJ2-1	CAISPGTGGLYNEQFF	TGTGCCATCAGTCCCGGGACAGGGGGCCTCTACAATGAGCAGTTCTTC
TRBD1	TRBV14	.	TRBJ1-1	CASSPPGQGGTFF	TGTGCCAGCAGCCCCCCGGGACAGGGAGGTACTTTCTTT
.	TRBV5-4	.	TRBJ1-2	CASSSPQGVGYLYGYTF	TGTGCCAGCAGCTCCCCACAGGGTGTGGGGTATTTGTATGGCTACACCTTC
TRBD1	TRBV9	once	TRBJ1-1	CASSVVGGQNTEAFF	TGTGCCAGCAGCGTAGTAGGGGGCCAGAACACTGAAGCTTTCTTT
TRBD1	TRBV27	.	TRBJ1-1	CASSFGTVSTEAFF	TGTGCCAGCAGTTTCGGGACAGTAAGTACTGAAGCTTTCTTT
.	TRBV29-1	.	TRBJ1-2	CSVFGGDGYTF	TGCAGCGTATTCGGAGGGGATGGCTACACCTTC
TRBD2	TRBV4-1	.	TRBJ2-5	CASSLSGGSIETQYF	TGCGCCAGCAGCCTGAGCGGGGGGTCAATCGAGACCCAGTACTTC
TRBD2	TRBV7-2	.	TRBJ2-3	CASSPRLAGGADTQYF	TGTGCCAGCAGCCCCCGACTAGCGGGGGGGGCAGATACGCAGTATTTT
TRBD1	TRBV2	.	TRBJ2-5	CASSRLTGAETQYF	TGTGCCAGCAGCAGACTAACAGGGGCGGAGACCCAGTACTTC
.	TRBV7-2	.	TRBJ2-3	CASSLQGYTQYF	TGTGCCAGCAGTCTACAGGGCTATACGCAGTATTTT
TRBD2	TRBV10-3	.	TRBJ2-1	CAISEPSGLAPFNEQFF	TGTGCCATCAGTGAGCCCTCAGGACTAGCGCCATTCAATGAGCAGTTCTTC
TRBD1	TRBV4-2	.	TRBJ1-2	CASSPGQGRDYGYTF	TGTGCCAGCAGCCCTGGACAGGGAAGGGACTATGGCTACACCTTC
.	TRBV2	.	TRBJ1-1	CASTGTPMGEAFF	TGTGCCAGCACAGGGACACCTATGGGTGAAGCTTTCTTT
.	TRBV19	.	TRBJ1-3	CASRRSSGGNTIYF	TGTGCCAGTAGGAGGTCCTCCGGTGGAAACACCATATATTTT
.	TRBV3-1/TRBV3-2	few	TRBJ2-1	CASSQASNEQFF	TGTGCCAGCAGCCAAGCGTCCAATGAGCAGTTCTTC
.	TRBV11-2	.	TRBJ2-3	CASSPEGGTDTQYF	TGTGCCAGCAGCCCAGAGGGGGGCACAGATACGCAGTATTTT
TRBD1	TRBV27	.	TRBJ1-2	CASSTGDLRGYTF	TGTGCCAGCTCCACAGGGGACCTTCGAGGCTACACCTTC
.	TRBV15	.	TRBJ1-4	CATSRGGGGGNEKLFF	TGTGCCACCAGCAGAGGGGGCGGGGGTGGTAATGAAAAACTGTTTTTT
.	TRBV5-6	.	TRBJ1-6	CASSLVQVDSPLHF	TGTGCCAGCAGCTTGGTCCAGGTTGATTCACCCCTCCACTTT
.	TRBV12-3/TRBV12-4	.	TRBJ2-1	CASTHRTVQFF	TGTGCCAGCACCCATCGGACAGTACAGTTCTTC
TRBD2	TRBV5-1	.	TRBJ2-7	CASSTWLGAGGTSEQYF	TGCGCCAGCAGCACCTGGCTGGGAGCGGGGGGTACCAGCGAGCAGTACTTC
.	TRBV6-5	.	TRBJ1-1	CASREGLNTEAFF	TGTGCCAGCAGGGAGGGATTGAACACTGAAGCTTTCTTT
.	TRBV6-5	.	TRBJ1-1	CASREVIGSEAFF	TGTGCCAGCAGGGAGGTGATTGGGTCTGAAGCTTTCTTT
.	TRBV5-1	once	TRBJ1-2	CASSFQGQDGYTF	TGCGCCAGCAGCTTTCAGGGGCAAGATGGCTACACCTTC
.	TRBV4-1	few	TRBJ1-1	CASSLGTGVGDTEAFF	TGCGCCAGCAGCCTGGGGACGGGGGTCGGAGACACTGAAGCTTTCTTT
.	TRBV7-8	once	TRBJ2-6	CASSLVGAAGANVLTF	TGTGCCAGCAGCTTAGTAGGGGCAGCTGGGGCCAACGTCCTGACTTTC
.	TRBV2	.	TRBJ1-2	CASSPDSYGYTF	TGTGCCAGCAGTCCGGACAGTTATGGCTACACCTTC
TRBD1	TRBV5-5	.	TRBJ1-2	CASSLQGAQNYGYTF	TGTGCCAGCAGTTTACAGGGGGCGCAGAACTATGGCTACACCTTC
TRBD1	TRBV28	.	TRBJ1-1	CASRTDRGNTEAFF	TGTGCCAGCAGAACGGACAGGGGGAACACTGAAGCTTTCTTT
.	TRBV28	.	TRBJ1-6	CASSSWTRESPLHF	TGTGCCAGCAGTTCTTGGACACGGGAGTCACCCCTCCACTTT
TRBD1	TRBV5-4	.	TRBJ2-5	CASSQGQGGQETQYF	TGTGCCAGCAGCCAAGGACAGGGTGGACAAGAGACCCAGTACTTC
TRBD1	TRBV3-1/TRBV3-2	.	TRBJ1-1	CASSRSGGTEAFF	TGTGCCAGCAGCCGTTCAGGGGGCACTGAAGCTTTCTTT
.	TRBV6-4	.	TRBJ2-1	CASSDSARSDEQFF	TGTGCCAGCAGTGACTCGGCCCGCAGCGATGAGCAGTTCTTC
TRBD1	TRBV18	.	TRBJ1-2	CASSPLGQGWTYGYTF	TGTGCCAGCTCACCCCTCGGACAGGGGTGGACTTATGGCTACACCTTC
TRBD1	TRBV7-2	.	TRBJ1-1	CASTSRTGRTEAFF	TGTGCCAGCACCTCAAGGACAGGGCGGACTGAAGCTTTCTTT
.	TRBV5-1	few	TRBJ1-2	CASSLNNNYGYTF	TGCGCCAGCAGCTTGAACAATAACTATGGCTACACCTTC
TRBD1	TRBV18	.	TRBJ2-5	CASSDGQGVGQETQYF	TGTGCCAGCTCGGACGGACAGGGTGTGGGCCAAGAGACCCAGTACTTC
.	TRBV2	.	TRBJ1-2	CASRVGTNQRGYTF	TGTGCCAGCAGGGTAGGGACTAATCAGCGCGGCTACACCTTC
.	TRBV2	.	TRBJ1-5	CASTGEYNQPQHF	TGTGCCAGCACCGGGGAGTACAATCAGCCCCAGCATTTT
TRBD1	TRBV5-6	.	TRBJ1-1	CASSAAGTGRAEAFF	TGTGCCAGCAGCGCAGCCGGGACAGGGAGGGCTGAAGCTTTCTTT
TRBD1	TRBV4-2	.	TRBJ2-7	CASSRRDRGPEEQYF	TGTGCCAGCAGCCGCCGGGACAGGGGCCCCGAGGAGCAGTACTTC
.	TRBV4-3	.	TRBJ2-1	CASSLAGNNEQFF	TGCGCCAGCAGCCTAGCTGGAAACAATGAGCAGTTCTTC